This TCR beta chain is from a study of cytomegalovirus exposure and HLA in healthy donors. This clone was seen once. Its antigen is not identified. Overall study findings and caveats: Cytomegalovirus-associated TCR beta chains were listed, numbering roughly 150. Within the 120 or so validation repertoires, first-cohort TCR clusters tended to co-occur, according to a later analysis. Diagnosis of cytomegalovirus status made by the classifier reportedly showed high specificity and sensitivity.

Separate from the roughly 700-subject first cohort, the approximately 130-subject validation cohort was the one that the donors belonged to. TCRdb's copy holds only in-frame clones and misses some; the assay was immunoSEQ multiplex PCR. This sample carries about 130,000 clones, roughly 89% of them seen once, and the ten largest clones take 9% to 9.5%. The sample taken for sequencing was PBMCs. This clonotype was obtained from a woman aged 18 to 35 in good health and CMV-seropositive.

CDR3 region: CASSHRGQVYGYTF. The CDR3 bases are TGCGCCAGCAGCCACCGGGGACAGGTATATGGCTACACCTTC. The rearrangement links TRBV4-1 to TRBJ1-2, with 8 bases matching TRBD1. CDR1 is MGHRA and CDR2 is YSYEKL in the germline V gene. The J segment lost 5 bases and the V segment lost 3 bases, leaving 5 bases of the junction unmatched. This CDR3 has 14 amino acids.